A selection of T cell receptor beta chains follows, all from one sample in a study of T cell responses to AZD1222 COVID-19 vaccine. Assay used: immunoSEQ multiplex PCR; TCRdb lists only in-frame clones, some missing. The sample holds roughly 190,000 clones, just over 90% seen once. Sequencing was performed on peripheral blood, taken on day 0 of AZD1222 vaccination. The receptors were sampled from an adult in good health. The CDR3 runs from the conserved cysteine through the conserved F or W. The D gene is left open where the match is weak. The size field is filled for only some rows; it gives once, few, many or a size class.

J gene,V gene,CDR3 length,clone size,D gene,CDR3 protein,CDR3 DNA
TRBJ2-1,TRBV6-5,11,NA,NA,CASIMRGVAFF,TGTGCCAGCATTATGAGGGGGGTCGCGTTCTTC
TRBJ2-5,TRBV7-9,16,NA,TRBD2,CASSLGLAGGQETQYF,TGTGCCAGCAGTCTCGGACTAGCGGGGGGGCAGGAGACCCAGTACTTC
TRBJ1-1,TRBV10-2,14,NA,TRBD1,CASNPTGVGTEAFF,TGCGCCAGCAACCCCACAGGGGTTGGGACTGAAGCTTTCTTT
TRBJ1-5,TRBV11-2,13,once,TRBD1,CASSFDRDQPQHF,TGTGCCAGCAGCTTTGACAGGGATCAGCCCCAGCATTTT
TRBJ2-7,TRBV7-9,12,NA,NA,CASSLVPYEQYF,TGTGCCAGCAGCTTAGTCCCCTACGAGCAGTACTTC
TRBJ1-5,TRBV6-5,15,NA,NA,CASKRMGWEDQPQHF,TGTGCCAGCAAACGGATGGGTTGGGAGGATCAGCCCCAGCATTTT
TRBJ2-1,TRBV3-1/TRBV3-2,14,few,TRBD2,CASSSTSESGEQFF,TGTGCCAGCAGCTCTACTAGCGAAAGTGGTGAGCAGTTCTTC
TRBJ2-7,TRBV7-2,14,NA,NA,CASSFEANSYEQYF,TGTGCCAGCAGCTTCGAAGCTAACTCCTACGAGCAGTACTTC
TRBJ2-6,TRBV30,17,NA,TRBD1,CAWNPDRGVTGANVLTF,TGTGCCTGGAACCCGGACAGGGGTGTGACTGGGGCCAACGTCCTGACTTTC
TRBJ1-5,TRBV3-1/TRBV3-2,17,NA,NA,CASSQSVGSYSNQPQHF,TGTGCCAGCAGCCAAAGTGTGGGTAGTTATAGCAATCAGCCCCAGCATTTT
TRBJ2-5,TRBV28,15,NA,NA,CASRHFPRNQETQYF,TGTGCCAGCAGACACTTCCCTAGAAACCAAGAGACCCAGTACTTC
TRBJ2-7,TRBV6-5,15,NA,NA,CASKLVLTGTYEQYF,TGTGCCAGCAAATTGGTACTCACAGGAACCTACGAGCAGTACTTC
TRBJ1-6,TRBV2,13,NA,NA,CASKLGYNSPLHF,TGTGCCAGCAAGCTGGGCTATAATTCACCCCTCCACTTT
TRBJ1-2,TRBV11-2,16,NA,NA,CASRPLGGRADYGYTF,TGTGCCAGCAGGCCCCTCGGGGGCAGGGCGGACTATGGCTACACCTTC
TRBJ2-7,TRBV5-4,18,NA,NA,CASSLSAGRLYSSYEQYF,TGTGCCAGCAGCTTGTCGGCGGGGCGACTCTACAGCTCCTACGAGCAGTACTTC
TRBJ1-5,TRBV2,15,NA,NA,CASSDRLGSNQPQHF,TGTGCCAGCAGTGACAGGTTGGGAAGCAATCAGCCCCAGCATTTT
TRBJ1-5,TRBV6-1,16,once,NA,CASSEASYPVNQPQHF,TGTGCCAGCAGTGAAGCGTCCTACCCTGTGAATCAGCCCCAGCATTTT
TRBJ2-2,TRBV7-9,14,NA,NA,CASSPRENTGELFF,TGTGCCAGCAGCCCGAGGGAGAACACCGGGGAGCTGTTTTTT
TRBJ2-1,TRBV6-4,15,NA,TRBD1,CASSDSRTGLNEQFF,TGTGCCAGCAGTGACTCTAGGACAGGCCTCAATGAGCAGTTCTTC
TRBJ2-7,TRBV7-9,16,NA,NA,CASSPFTGVGSYEQYF,TGTGCCAGCAGCCCCTTTACGGGAGTGGGCTCCTACGAGCAGTACTTC
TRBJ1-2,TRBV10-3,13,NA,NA,CAISLSDSGGYTF,TGTGCCATCAGTCTATCAGACTCGGGGGGCTACACCTTC
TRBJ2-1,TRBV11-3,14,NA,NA,CASSLRSSYNEQFF,TGTGCCAGCAGCTTAAGGAGCTCCTACAATGAGCAGTTCTTC
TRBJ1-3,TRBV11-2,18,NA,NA,CASSSLLGLQNSGNTIYF,TGTGCCAGCAGCTCCCTCCTAGGCCTCCAAAACTCTGGAAACACCATATATTTT
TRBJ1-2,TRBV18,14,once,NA,CASSPSDGNYGYTF,TGTGCCAGCTCACCATCGGACGGGAACTATGGCTACACCTTC
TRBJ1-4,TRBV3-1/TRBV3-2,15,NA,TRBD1,CASTQSPGGNEKLFF,TGTGCCAGCACCCAAAGCCCAGGGGGAAATGAAAAACTGTTTTTT
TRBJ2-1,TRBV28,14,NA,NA,CASSTYRDTGEQFF,TGTGCCAGCAGTACCTACCGGGACACGGGCGAGCAGTTCTTC
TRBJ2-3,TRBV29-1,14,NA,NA,CSVGGQGTSDTQYF,TGCAGCGTGGGGGGGCAGGGTACTTCAGATACGCAGTATTTT
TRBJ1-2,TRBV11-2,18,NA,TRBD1,CASRPNRDRGLVDYGYTF,TGTGCCAGCAGACCAAACCGGGACAGGGGATTAGTGGACTATGGCTACACCTTC
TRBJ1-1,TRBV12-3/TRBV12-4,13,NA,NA,CASRTMGPLEAFF,TGTGCCAGCAGAACAATGGGCCCCCTTGAAGCTTTCTTT
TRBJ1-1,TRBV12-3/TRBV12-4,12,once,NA,CASTLRDTEAFF,TGTGCCAGCACCCTTAGGGACACTGAAGCTTTCTTT
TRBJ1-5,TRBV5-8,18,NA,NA,CASSLARVLVGSNQPQHF,TGTGCCAGCAGCTTGGCTAGGGTCCTCGTCGGGAGCAATCAGCCCCAGCATTTT
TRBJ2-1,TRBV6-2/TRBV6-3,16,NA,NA,CASSYSGGASYNEQFF,TGTGCCAGCAGTTACTCGGGCGGGGCCTCCTACAATGAGCAGTTCTTC
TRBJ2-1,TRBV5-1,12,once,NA,CASSHGGDEQFF,TGCGCCAGCAGCCACGGAGGAGATGAGCAGTTCTTC
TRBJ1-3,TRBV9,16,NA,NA,CASSVPGGDPGNTIYF,TGTGCCAGCAGTGTTCCCGGTGGGGACCCCGGAAACACCATATATTTT
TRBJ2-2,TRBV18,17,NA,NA,CASSPPNTGAVHGELFF,TGTGCCAGCTCACCACCCAATACTGGAGCTGTTCACGGGGAGCTGTTTTTT
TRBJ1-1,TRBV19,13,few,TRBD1,CASSFGQGAEAFF,TGTGCCAGTAGTTTCGGACAGGGCGCTGAAGCTTTCTTT
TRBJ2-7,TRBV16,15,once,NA,CASSQGSGYSYEQYF,TGTGCCAGCAGCCAAGGCTCCGGTTACTCCTACGAGCAGTACTTC
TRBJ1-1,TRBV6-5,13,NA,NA,CATSSRVNTEAFF,TGTGCCACTTCCTCAAGGGTGAACACTGAAGCTTTCTTT
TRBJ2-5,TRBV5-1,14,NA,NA,CASSFREYQETQYF,TGCGCCAGCAGCTTTAGGGAGTACCAAGAGACCCAGTACTTC
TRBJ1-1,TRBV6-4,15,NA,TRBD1,CASSDSLQGASEAFF,TGTGCCAGCAGTGACTCCCTGCAGGGGGCAAGTGAAGCTTTCTTT
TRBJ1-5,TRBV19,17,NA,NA,CASSIPFFIRSNQPQHF,TGTGCCAGTAGTATTCCATTTTTCATTAGAAGCAATCAGCCCCAGCATTTT
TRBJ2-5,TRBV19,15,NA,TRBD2,CASGLAGGPWETQYF,TGTGCCAGCGGACTAGCGGGGGGGCCATGGGAGACCCAGTACTTC
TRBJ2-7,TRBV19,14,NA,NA,CASSIDPVAYEQYF,TGTGCCAGTAGTATAGATCCTGTAGCCTACGAGCAGTACTTC
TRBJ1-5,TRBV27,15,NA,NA,CATGEGGMGRQPQHF,TGTGCCACCGGAGAGGGGGGCATGGGTCGCCAGCCCCAGCATTTT
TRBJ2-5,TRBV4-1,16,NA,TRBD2,CASSPRVAGAQETQYF,TGCGCCAGCAGCCCCCGGGTAGCGGGGGCCCAAGAGACCCAGTACTTC
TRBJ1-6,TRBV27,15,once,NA,CASSFLRGGDSPLHF,TGTGCCAGCAGTTTTCTTAGGGGAGGGGATTCACCCCTCCACTTT
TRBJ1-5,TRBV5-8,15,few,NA,CASRGGEVSNQPQHF,TGTGCCAGCAGAGGAGGGGAGGTGAGCAATCAGCCCCAGCATTTT
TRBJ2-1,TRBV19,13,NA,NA,CASSIARNNEQFF,TGTGCCAGTAGTATAGCCCGCAACAATGAGCAGTTCTTC
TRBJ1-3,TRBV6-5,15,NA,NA,CASSYEWGKGNTIYF,TGTGCCAGCAGTTACGAGTGGGGCAAAGGAAACACCATATATTTT
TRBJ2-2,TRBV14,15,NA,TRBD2,CASRLAGAATGELFF,TGTGCCAGCCGTCTAGCGGGGGCTGCCACCGGGGAGCTGTTTTTT
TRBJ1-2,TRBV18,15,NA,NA,CASSPSGLNNYGYTF,TGTGCCAGCTCACCTTCAGGATTAAATAACTATGGCTACACCTTC
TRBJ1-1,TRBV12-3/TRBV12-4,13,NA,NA,CASSLRLGAEAFF,TGTGCCAGCAGTTTAAGGCTAGGCGCTGAAGCTTTCTTT
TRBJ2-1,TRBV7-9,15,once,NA,CASSFPGDFEYEQFF,TGTGCCAGCAGCTTCCCGGGAGATTTCGAATATGAGCAGTTCTTC
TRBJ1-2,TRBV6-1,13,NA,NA,CASSEGPVSGYTF,TGTGCCAGCAGTGAAGGTCCTGTTTCGGGCTACACCTTC
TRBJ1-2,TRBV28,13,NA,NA,CASSPTATYGYTF,TGTGCCAGCAGTCCCACGGCAACCTATGGCTACACCTTC